This T cell receptor (beta chain) is from a study of cytomegalovirus exposure and HLA in healthy donors. Primers included in the PCR were 60 Vbeta and 13 Jbeta primers. Sequencing used immunoSEQ multiplex PCR; TCRdb keeps in-frame clones, though not all of them. The sample comprises roughly 220,000 clones, 65% to 75% of which are singletons, and about 1.9% rests with the top ten. Per germline, CDR1 SEHNR and CDR2 FQNEAQ (reference sequence). This CDR3 comprises 15 residues. As regards this clone: Its antigen is unidentified. One junction end does not reproduce the germline sequence, and a read error may be involved.

Overall study results and limits: Analyses of presence/absence relied on an assumption of roughly uniform sequencing depth across donors.

The TCR comes from a young woman in good health and CMV-seronegative. What was sequenced was PBMCs. The chain carries TRBV7-9 and TRBJ1-5; D is uncertain. This CDR3 reads CSSSSSDSAGQPQHF. The CDR3 coding sequence is TGTTCCAGCAGCTCCTCAGACTCGGCCGGTCAGCCCCAGCATTTT.